Following are 19 T cell receptor beta chains from one sample sequenced in a study of shared clonotypes between healthy human individuals. Only in-frame clones appear in the TCRdb table, and some are missing; sequencing was by immunoSEQ multiplex PCR. The table records some 380,000 clones, about 96% of them present only once. Material: memory CD8+ T cells sorted from blood. The sample's subset: CD45RO+ cells pooled with CCR7-negative TemRA cells. The origin of the receptors is a man younger than 45 in good health.

The J gene is TRBJ1-5, the V gene TRBV7-2, with D uncertain. Per germline, CDR1 SGHTA and CDR2 FQGNSA. The V and J ends lost 2 bases and 2 bases respectively, with 4 bases between them. The CDR3 sequence is 13 residues long. The CDR3 region has the DNA TGTGCCAGCAGCTTAACTCGCAATCAGCCCCAGCATTTT. This translates into CASSLTRNQPQHF.

The CDR3 loop is CASSPDKLTDTQYF. In nucleotides, the CDR3 is TGCGCCAGCAGCCCGGACAAGCTCACAGATACGCAGTATTTT. The J gene is TRBJ2-3, the V gene TRBV4-1, with a possible D match to TRBD1 (5 bases). CDR3 length: 14 amino acids. V was pared by 4 bases and J by 2 bases, with 10 bases between. CDR1 is MGHRA and CDR2 is YSYEKL in the germline V gene.

This clone was found once. V usage is TRBV7-9 and J usage is TRBJ2-3, with D uncertain. Per the germline V gene, CDR1 is SEHNR and CDR2 is FQNEAQ (reference sequence). The CDR3 sequence is 12 residues long. The germline V and J ends were trimmed by 6 bases and 4 bases, with 8 bases remaining between them. CDR3 amino acids: CASRGRADTQYF. DNA of the CDR3: TGTGCCAGCAGGGGCCGGGCAGATACGCAGTATTTT.

This chain links TRBV28 with TRBJ2-7; a possible D gene is TRBD1 (5 bases). The CDR3 runs 15 residues. Germline CDR1 reads MDHEN; CDR2 reads SYDVKM. The ends were cut back, 7 bases at V and 1 base at J, with 17 bases in the middle. The CDR3 is CASKSPSGSSYEQYF. The CDR3 DNA reads as TGTGCCAGCAAATCTCCCTCAGGGTCTTCCTACGAGCAGTACTTC. Variable domain in full (rest from reference TRBV28 and TRBJ2-7): DVKVTQSSRYLVKRTGEKVFLECVQDMDHENMFWYRQDPGLGLRLIYFSYDVKMKEKGDIPEGYSVSREKKERFSLILESASTNQTSMYLCASKSPSGSSYEQYFGPGTRLTVT.

This clone was seen only once. The chain is built from TRBV2 and TRBJ1-3; D not certain. V gave up 6 bases and J gave up 0 bases, with 12 bases separating them. The CDR3 is 15 amino acids. Per the germline V gene, CDR1 is SNHLY and CDR2 is FYNNEI. The CDR3 DNA is TGTGCCAGCAGAGAGGCGAGCAGCTCTGGAAACACCATATATTTT. This encodes CASREASSSGNTIYF. Together with reference TRBV2 and TRBJ1-3, the CDR3 gives the full variable domain: EPEVTQTPSHQVTQMGQEVILRCVPISNHLYFYWYRQILGQKVEFLVSFYNNEISEKSEIFDDQFSVERPDGSNFTLKIRSTKLEDSAMYFCASREASSSGNTIYFGEGSWLTVV.

The chain uses TRBV5-1 and TRBJ2-2; TRBD2 agrees at 8 bases. The J segment lost 4 bases and the V segment lost 7 bases, leaving 3 bases of the junction unmatched. CDR1 and CDR2 from the germline V gene are SGHRS and YFSETQ. This CDR3 comprises 13 residues. The CDR3 DNA reads as TGCGCCAGCGGGAGCGGGGGCACCGGGGAGCTGTTTTTT. It encodes CASGSGGTGELFF.

The CDR3 spells CASSLKGGPNYGYTF. The CDR3 DNA is TGTGCCAGCAGTTTGAAGGGGGGCCCTAACTATGGCTACACCTTC. The J gene is TRBJ1-2, the V gene TRBV27, with D possibly TRBD1 on 6 matching bases. Germline values: CDR1 MNHEY, CDR2 SMNVEV (reference sequence). Trimming took 3 bases from V and 0 from J, leaving 11 bases between them. The CDR3 extends over 15 amino acids.

Of note for this clone: Germline is not matched at one junction end, which may reflect a read error. V is TRBV29-1 and J is TRBJ2-1; TRBD2 aligns across 16 bases. The CDR3 consists of 16 residues. Per germline, CDR1 SQVTM and CDR2 ANQGSEA. The CDR3 DNA reads as TGCAGCGTTAAAGAGGGACTAGCGGGAGGGAACGGTGAGCAGTTCTTC. Translating gives CSVKEGLAGGNGEQFF.

V and J are TRBV4-2 and TRBJ2-1; 11 bases align to TRBD2. The CDR3 runs to 17 residues. In germline, CDR1 is LGHNA, CDR2 YNFKEQ. Trimming at V came to 0 bases and at J to 4 bases, leaving 5 bases not matched to a gene. The CDR3 DNA sequence: TGTGCCAGCAGCCAAGATATAACTAGCGGGAGATACAATGAGCAGTTCTTC. Its protein product is CASSQDITSGRYNEQFF.

This clone was found once. J is TRBJ2-7 and V is TRBV6-6; 9 nucleotides agree with TRBD1. The V segment lost 2 bases and the J segment 6 bases; nucleotides outside the gene matches: 5. The CDR3 extends over 14 amino acids. CDR1 and CDR2 (germline): MNHNY, SVGAGI (reference sequence). The CDR3 DNA reads as TGTGCCAGCAGTTACCCGGGACAGGGACCCGAGCAGTACTTC. This sequence encodes CASSYPGQGPEQYF.

Comment on this clone: The same CDR3 is also encoded by other DNA sequences in this sample. The V gene is TRBV28, the J gene TRBJ2-7; D gene unclear. This CDR3 is built from 11 residues. Per the germline V gene, CDR1 is MDHEN and CDR2 is SYDVKM. V was cut by 4 bases and J by 3 bases, with 4 bases left in between. The CDR3 bases are TGTGCCAGCAGTTCTCGCTACGAGCAGTACTTC. Its translation is CASSSRYEQYF.

The chain combines TRBV4-2 with TRBJ2-7; 11 nucleotides line up with TRBD2. J was trimmed by 5 bases and V by 4 bases; bases with no gene match: 10. Germline V gene sequence: CDR1 LGHNA, CDR2 YNFKEQ. The CDR3 runs to 16 residues. The CDR3 loop is CASSPGLAVKTHEQYF. CDR3 nucleotides: TGTGCCAGCAGCCCGGGACTAGCGGTAAAGACGCACGAGCAGTACTTC.

CDR3 DNA: TGTGCCAGCAGTGAAAGGGTACGAGTAGCGGGGTCCACCGGGGAGCTGTTTTTT. This encodes CASSERVRVAGSTGELFF. The chain has TRBV2 and TRBJ2-2, with 8 bases lining up with TRBD2. CDR3 size: 18 residues. Losses at the gene ends were 2 bases for V and 4 bases for J; bases not matched to a gene: 12. Germline values: CDR1 SNHLY, CDR2 FYNNEI.

This chain connects TRBV4-1 to TRBJ2-3; D tentatively fits TRBD1 or TRBD2 (5 bases each). Germline values: CDR1 MGHRA, CDR2 YSYEKL. The V end lost 6 bases, the J end lost 2 bases, and 21 bases lay between the germline ends. The length of the CDR3 is 17 residues. The CDR3 region has the DNA TGCGCCAGCAGTCATATACCCCGGGACCTGGCCACAGATACGCAGTATTTT. This translates into CASSHIPRDLATDTQYF.

V is TRBV19 and J is TRBJ2-3, with D possibly TRBD1 on 5 matching bases. With 3 bases removed from V and 0 bases from J, the gap between germline ends came to 13 bases. The CDR3 is made up of 16 amino acids. The germline V gene has CDR1 LNHDA and CDR2 SQIVND (reference sequence). CDR3 bases: TGTGCCAGTAGTATTACAAGGGGCAGGAGCACAGATACGCAGTATTTT. Translating gives CASSITRGRSTDTQYF. The full variable domain, rest sourced from reference TRBV19 and TRBJ2-3, is DGGITQSPKYLFRKEGQNVTLSCEQNLNHDAMYWYRQDPGQGLRLIYYSQIVNDFQKGDIAEGYSVSREKKESFPLTVTSAQKNPTAFYLCASSITRGRSTDTQYFGPGTRLTVL.

The chain couples TRBV19 to TRBJ1-2; D not resolved. The V end lost 4 bases, the J end lost 0 bases, and 9 bases lay between the germline ends. The germline V gene has CDR1 LNHDA and CDR2 SQIVND (reference sequence). The CDR3 has 14 amino acids. As DNA, the CDR3 is TGTGCCAGTAGTACAGGACGAGCTAACTATGGCTACACCTTC. Its protein product is CASSTGRANYGYTF.

The rearrangement joins TRBV11-2 to TRBJ1-1; D is unclear. The CDR3 contains 12 residues. Per the germline V gene, CDR1 is SGHAT and CDR2 is FQNNGV. V was pared by 0 bases and J by 10 bases, with 9 bases between. The CDR3 bases are TGTGCCAGCAGCTTAGATGTTGGGATAGCTTTCTTT. It codes for CASSLDVGIAFF. Together with reference TRBV11-2 and TRBJ1-1, the CDR3 gives the full variable domain: EAGVAQSPRYKIIEKRQSVAFWCNPISGHATLYWYQQILGQGPKLLIQFQNNGVVDDSQLPKDRFSAERLKGVDSTLKIQPAKLEDSAVYLCASSLDVGIAFFGQGTRLTVV.

The rearrangement links TRBV12-5 to TRBJ1-4, with D maybe TRBD1 (6 bases). Trimming took 6 bases from V and 8 from J, leaving 31 bases between them. Germline assignment: CDR1 LGHNT and CDR2 FRNRAP. The CDR3 covers 19 residues. The CDR3 is CASGPSWHGRGRVGEKLFF. The CDR3 DNA sequence: TGTGCTAGTGGCCCCTCTTGGCATGGAAGGGGGAGGGTTGGGGAAAAACTGTTTTTT.

The chain recombines TRBV5-1 with TRBJ2-7; 11 bases fit TRBD1. The V segment lost 5 bases and the J segment 2 bases; nucleotides outside the gene matches: 3. The CDR3 length is 14 residues. Germline V lookup: CDR1 SGHRS, CDR2 YFSETQ. This chain's CDR3 is CASSRGQGAYEQYF. The CDR3 DNA is TGCGCCAGCAGTCGGGGACAGGGGGCCTACGAGCAGTACTTC.